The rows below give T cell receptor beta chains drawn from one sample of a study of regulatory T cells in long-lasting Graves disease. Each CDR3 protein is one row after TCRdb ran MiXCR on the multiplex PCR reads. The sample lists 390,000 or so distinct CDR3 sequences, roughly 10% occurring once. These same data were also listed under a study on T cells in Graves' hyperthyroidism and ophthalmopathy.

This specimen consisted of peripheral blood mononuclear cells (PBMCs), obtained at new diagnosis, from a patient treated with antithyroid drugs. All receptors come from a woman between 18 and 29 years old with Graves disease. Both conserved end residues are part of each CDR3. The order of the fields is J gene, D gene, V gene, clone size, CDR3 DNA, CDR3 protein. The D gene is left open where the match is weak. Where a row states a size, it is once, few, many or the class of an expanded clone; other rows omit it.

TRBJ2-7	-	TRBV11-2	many	TGTGCCCTTAGGGGTGGTCGAACCTCCTACGAGCAGTACTTC	CALRGGRTSYEQYF
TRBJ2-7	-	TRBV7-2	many	TGTGCCAGCAGGGACCGGGGCGCTAACTACGAGCAGTACTTC	CASRDRGANYEQYF
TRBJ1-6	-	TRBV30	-	TGTGCCGGCACGAGGGCCAATTCCTTATCCCTCCACTTT	CAGTRANSLSLHF
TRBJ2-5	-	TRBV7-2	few	TGTGCCAGCATCCTCCTCCGGGGTACTGAAGAGACCCAGTACTTC	CASILLRGTEETQYF
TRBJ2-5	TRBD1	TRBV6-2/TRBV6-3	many	TGTGCCAGCAGTTACATGGACAGGATGGAGACCCAGTACTTC	CASSYMDRMETQYF
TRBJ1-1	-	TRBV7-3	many	TGTGCCAGCAGCTTCGGCACCGTGACTGAAGCTTTCTTT	CASSFGTVTEAFF
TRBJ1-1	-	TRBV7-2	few	TGTGCCAGCAGCTTAGACGGACGGATGAACACTGAAGCTTTCTTT	CASSLDGRMNTEAFF
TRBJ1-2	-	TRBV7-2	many	TGTGCCAGCAGCTTAGGGTGGGCCTATGGCTACACCTTC	CASSLGWAYGYTF
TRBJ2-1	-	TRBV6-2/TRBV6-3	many	TGTGCCAGCAGTTACGCCTCTTGGGGAAATGAGCAGTTCTTC	CASSYASWGNEQFF
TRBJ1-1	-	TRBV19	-	TGTGCCAGTAGGGGACCTCCCCCGAGGGCTTTCTTT	CASRGPPPRAFF
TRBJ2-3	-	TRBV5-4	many	TGTGCCAGCAGCTCGGGGGTTACAGATACGCAGTATTTT	CASSSGVTDTQYF
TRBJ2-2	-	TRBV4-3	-	TGCGCCAGCAGGCCCACCTGGGGAGCAGCCGGGGAGCTGTTTTTT	CASRPTWGAAGELFF
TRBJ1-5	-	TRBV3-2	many	TGTGCCAGCAGCCAAAAGTACAGGGGGCGGGGGCAGCCCCAGCATTTT	CASSQKYRGRGQPQHF
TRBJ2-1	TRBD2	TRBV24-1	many	TGTGCCACCAGTGATCCACTAGCGGGAGGCGAAAACAATGAGCAGTTCTTC	CATSDPLAGGENNEQFF
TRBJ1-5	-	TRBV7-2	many	TGTGCCAGCAGCTTAGGCAGACTACGCAATCAGCCCCAGCATTTT	CASSLGRLRNQPQHF
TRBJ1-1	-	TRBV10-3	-	TGTGCCACTGGACAGTTGAACACTGAAGCTTTCTTT	CATGQLNTEAFF
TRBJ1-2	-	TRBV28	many	TGTGCCAGCACCATGGGGCGGGATGGCTACACCTTC	CASTMGRDGYTF
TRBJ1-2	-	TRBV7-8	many	TGTGCCAGCAGCCCACGCAAAACCAAGACAGGCGGTAATAAGAGGGCAAGTGGCTACACCTTC	CASSPRKTKTGGNKRASGYTF
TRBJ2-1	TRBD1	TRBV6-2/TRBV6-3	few	TGTGCCAGCAGTTGGACAGGGGGCGTAATAGCTGAGCAGTTCTTC	CASSWTGGVIAEQFF
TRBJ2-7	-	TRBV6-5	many	TGTGCCAGCAGTTACGTGGGGGTCGAGCAGTACTTC	CASSYVGVEQYF
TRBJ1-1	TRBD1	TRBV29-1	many	TGCAGCGTGTACAGGGGGATGGGCACTGAAGCTTTCTTT	CSVYRGMGTEAFF
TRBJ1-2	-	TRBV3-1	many	TGTGCCAGCAGCCAAGACTCTGACAGCATCTATGGCTACACCTTC	CASSQDSDSIYGYTF
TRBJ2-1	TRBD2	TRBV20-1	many	TGCAGTGCTCCACGGACTAGCGGGAGCAAGGGTGAGCAGTTCTTC	CSAPRTSGSKGEQFF
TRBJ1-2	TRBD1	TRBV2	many	TGTGCCAGCAGTCAAAGCGGTCCGGGACAGGATGGCTACACCTTC	CASSQSGPGQDGYTF
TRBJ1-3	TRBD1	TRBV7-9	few	TGTGCCAGCAGCTTGACAGGGGGCGGAAACACCATATATTTT	CASSLTGGGNTIYF
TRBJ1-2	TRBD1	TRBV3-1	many	TGTGCCAGCAGCCAATCGATACAGGGGGCCATCACCTTC	CASSQSIQGAITF